The clone carrying this TCR beta chain was seen only once. These data come from a study of blood T cell repertoires in COVID-19. About the research overall: PBMCs, B-cell-depleted T cells, or T cells were the source of the cDNA or gDNA that made up the material.

The trim removed 4 bases at V and 4 bases at J, leaving 4 bases unmatched. Germline V lookup: CDR1 SGHTA, CDR2 FQGNSA. This CDR3 contains 15 residues. Original data processing: Reference gene primer amplification in the assay estimated nucleated cell counts. Using immunoSEQ multiplex PCR, the repertoire was profiled, and TCRdb retains in-frame clones only, with some absent. The V and J calls and the clone size are those of that table, but D and trimming were determined from the DNA. Seen here are about 240,000 clones, about 79% observed once, and the top ten hold approximately 10%. The chain joins TRBV7-2 to TRBJ2-1, with TRBD2 identical over 10 bases. The sequenced sample was peripheral blood. The TCR sequence derives from a woman of 80 years or more with acute or convalescent COVID-19. The CDR3 nucleotides read TGTGCCAGCAGCTCAGCGGGGGGGCCATACAATGAGCAGTTCTTC. This gives the protein CASSSAGGPYNEQFF.